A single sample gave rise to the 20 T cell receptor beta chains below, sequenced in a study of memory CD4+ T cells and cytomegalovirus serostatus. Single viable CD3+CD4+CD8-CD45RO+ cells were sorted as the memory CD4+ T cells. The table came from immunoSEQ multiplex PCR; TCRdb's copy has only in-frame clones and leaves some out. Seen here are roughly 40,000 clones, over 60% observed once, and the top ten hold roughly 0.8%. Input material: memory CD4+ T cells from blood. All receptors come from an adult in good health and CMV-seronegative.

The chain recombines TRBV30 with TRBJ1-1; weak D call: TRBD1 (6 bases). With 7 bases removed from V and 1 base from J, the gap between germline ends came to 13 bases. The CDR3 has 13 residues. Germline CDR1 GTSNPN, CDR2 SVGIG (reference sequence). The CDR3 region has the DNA TGTGCCTCAACCGGACAGACGAACACTGAAGCTTTCTTT. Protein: CASTGQTNTEAFF.

CDR3 residues: CASSWDSNSPLHF. The CDR3 DNA reads as TGTGCCAGCAGTTGGGACAGTAATTCACCCCTCCACTTT. The rearrangement links TRBV27 to TRBJ1-6; TRBD1 matches at 7 bases. Germline V gives CDR1 MNHEY, CDR2 SMNVEV (reference sequence). The trim removed 4 bases at V and 6 bases at J, leaving 0 bases unmatched. This CDR3 contains 13 residues.

The CDR3 bases are TGTGCCAGCAGCTTCTCCACCGGGGAGCTGTTTTTT. This codes for CASSFSTGELFF. The chain is built from TRBV11-3 and TRBJ2-2; D remains unclear. CDR3 length equals 12 residues. Germline CDR1 and CDR2: SGHNT and YENEEA. The V gene lost 3 bases and the J gene lost 4 bases, with 3 bases spanning the gap.

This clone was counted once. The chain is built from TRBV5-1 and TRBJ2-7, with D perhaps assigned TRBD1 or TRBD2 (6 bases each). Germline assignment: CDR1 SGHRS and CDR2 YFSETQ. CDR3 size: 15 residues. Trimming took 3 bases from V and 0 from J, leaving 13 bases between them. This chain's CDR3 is CASSSVGGGSYEQYF. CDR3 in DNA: TGCGCCAGCAGCTCCGTGGGGGGCGGCTCCTACGAGCAGTACTTC.

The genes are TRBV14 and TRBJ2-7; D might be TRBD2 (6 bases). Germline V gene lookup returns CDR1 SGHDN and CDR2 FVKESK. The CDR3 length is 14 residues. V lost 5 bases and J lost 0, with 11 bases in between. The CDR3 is CASSLLGGSYEQYF. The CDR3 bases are TGTGCCAGCAGCTTGCTGGGGGGCTCCTACGAGCAGTACTTC.

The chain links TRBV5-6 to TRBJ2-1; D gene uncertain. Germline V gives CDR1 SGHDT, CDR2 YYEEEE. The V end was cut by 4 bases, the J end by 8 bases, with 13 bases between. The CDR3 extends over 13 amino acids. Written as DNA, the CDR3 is TGTGCCAGCAGCAAAACACGTAGAGATGAGCAGTTCTTC. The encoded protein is CASSKTRRDEQFF.

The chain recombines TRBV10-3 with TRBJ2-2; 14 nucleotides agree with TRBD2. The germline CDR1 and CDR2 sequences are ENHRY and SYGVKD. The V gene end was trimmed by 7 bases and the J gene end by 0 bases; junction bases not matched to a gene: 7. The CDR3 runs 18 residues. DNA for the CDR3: TGTGCCATCACCCCCGGGACTAGCGGGGGCCCGAACACCGGGGAGCTGTTTTTT. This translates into CAITPGTSGGPNTGELFF.

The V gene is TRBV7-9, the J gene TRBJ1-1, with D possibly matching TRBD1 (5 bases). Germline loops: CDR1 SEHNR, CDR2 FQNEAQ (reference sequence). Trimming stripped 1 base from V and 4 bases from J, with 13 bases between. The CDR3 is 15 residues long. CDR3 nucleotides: TGTGCCAGCAGCTTAGAGCGGGGGTCTGGCACTGAAGCTTTCTTT. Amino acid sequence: CASSLERGSGTEAFF.

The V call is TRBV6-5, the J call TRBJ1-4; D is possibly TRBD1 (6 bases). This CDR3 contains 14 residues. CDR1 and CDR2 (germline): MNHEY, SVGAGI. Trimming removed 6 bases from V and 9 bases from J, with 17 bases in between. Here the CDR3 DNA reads TGTGCCAGCAGGGGATTCAGGGGAGGGAAAAAACTGTTTTTT. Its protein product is CASRGFRGGKKLFF.

CDR3 loop: CASSYNVPGQGGQPQHF. The CDR3 DNA reads TGTGCCAGTAGTTATAATGTTCCGGGACAGGGTGGTCAGCCCCAGCATTTT. The genes are TRBV19 and TRBJ1-5, with 9 bases matching TRBD1. Losses at the gene ends were 5 bases for V and 6 bases for J; bases not matched to a gene: 14. This CDR3 region has 17 residues. CDR1 is LNHDA and CDR2 is SQIVND in the germline V gene (reference sequence).

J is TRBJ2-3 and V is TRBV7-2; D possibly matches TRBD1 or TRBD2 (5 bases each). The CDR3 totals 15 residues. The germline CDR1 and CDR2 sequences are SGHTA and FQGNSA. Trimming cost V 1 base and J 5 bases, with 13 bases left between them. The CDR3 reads CASSLGLGAGDTQYF. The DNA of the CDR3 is TGTGCCAGCAGCTTAGGTTTAGGGGCGGGAGATACGCAGTATTTT.

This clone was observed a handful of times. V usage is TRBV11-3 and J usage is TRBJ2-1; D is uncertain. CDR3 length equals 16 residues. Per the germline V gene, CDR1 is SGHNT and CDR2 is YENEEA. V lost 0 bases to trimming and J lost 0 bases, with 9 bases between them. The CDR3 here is CASSLDPRSSYNEQFF. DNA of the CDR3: TGTGCCAGCAGCTTAGATCCCAGAAGCTCCTACAATGAGCAGTTCTTC.

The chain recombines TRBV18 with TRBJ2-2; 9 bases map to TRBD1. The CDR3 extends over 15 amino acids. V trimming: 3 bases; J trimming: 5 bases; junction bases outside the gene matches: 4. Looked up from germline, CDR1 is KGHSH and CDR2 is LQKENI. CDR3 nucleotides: TGTGCCAGCTCACCCTGGACAGGGGAGACCGGGGAGCTGTTTTTT. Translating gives CASSPWTGETGELFF.

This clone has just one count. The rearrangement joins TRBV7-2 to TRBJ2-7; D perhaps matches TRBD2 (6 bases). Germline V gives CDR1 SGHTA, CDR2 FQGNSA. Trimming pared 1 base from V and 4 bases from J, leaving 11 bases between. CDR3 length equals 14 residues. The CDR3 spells CASSLDGGPYEQYF. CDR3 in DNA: TGTGCCAGCAGCTTAGACGGGGGTCCGTACGAGCAGTACTTC.

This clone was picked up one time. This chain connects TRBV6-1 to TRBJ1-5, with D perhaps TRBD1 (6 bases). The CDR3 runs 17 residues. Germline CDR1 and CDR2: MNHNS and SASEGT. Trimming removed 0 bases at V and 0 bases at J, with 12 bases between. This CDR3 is CASSEARTVYSNQPQHF. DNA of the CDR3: TGTGCCAGCAGTGAAGCACGGACAGTCTATAGCAATCAGCCCCAGCATTTT.

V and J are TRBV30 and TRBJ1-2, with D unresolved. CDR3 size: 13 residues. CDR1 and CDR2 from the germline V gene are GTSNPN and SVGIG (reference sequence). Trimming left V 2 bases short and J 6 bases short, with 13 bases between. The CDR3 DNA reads TGTGCCTGGAGTCAGGAGGGCTTACATGGCTACACCTTC. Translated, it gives CAWSQEGLHGYTF.

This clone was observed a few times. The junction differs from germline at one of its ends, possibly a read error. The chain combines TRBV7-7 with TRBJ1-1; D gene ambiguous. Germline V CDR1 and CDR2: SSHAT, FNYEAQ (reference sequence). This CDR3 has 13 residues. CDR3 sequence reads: CASSLGWDTEAFF. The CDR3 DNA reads TGTGCTAGCAGCTTAGGGTGGGACACTGAAGCTTTCTTT.

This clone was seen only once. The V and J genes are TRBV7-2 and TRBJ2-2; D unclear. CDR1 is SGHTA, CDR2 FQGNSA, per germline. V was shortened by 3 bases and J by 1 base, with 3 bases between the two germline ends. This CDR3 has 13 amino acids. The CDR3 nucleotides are TGTGCCAGCAGCTTTGGGAACACCGGGGAGCTGTTTTTT. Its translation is CASSFGNTGELFF.

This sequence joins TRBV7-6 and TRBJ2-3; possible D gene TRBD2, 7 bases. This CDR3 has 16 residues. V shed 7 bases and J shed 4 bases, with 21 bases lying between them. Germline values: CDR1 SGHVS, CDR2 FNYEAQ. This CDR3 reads CASTRAGGGLPDTQYF. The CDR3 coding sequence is TGTGCCAGCACCCGAGCGGGCGGGGGCCTGCCAGATACGCAGTATTTT.

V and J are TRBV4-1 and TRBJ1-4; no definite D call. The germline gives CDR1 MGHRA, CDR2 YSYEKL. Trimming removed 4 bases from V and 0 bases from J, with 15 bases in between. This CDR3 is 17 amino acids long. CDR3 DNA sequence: TGCGCCAGCAGCCCAAGGGAGAGGGCGGCAACTAATGAAAAACTGTTTTTT. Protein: CASSPRERAATNEKLFF.